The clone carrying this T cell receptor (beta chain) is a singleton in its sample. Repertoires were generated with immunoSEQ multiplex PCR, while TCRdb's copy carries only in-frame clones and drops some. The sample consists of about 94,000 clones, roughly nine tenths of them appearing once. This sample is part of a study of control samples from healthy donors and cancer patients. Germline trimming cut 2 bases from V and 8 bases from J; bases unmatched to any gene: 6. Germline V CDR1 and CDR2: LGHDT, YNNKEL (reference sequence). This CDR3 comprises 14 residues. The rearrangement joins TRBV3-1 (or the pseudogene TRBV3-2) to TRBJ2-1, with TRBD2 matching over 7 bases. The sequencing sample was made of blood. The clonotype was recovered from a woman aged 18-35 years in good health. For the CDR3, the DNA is TGTGCCAGCAGCCAAAACTACCGGGGGGATGAGCAGTTCTTC. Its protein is CASSQNYRGDEQFF.